The 5 T cell receptor beta chains reported below all come from one sample, sequenced in a study of CD8+CD57+ T cells in acquired aplastic anemia. Individuals selected for sequencing had exhibited CD8+CD57+ cell expansion on flow cytometry. CDR3 and TCR beta VDJ profiling relied on a genomic DNA template. TCRdb re-called the reads with MiXCR, one entry per CDR3 protein. The data hold about 180,000 distinct CDR3 sequences, with approximately 48% observed a single time. Sequenced sample: sorted CD4+, CD8+, or CD8+CD57+ T cells (not recorded which) from PBMCs. The receptors here all came from a human donor with aplastic anemia.

V usage is TRBV4-1 and J usage is TRBJ1-1, with 10 positions matching TRBD1. With V trimmed by 3 bases and J by 1 base, 5 bases remained unmatched. Per germline, CDR1 MGHRA and CDR2 YSYEKL. CDR3 length equals 16 residues. The CDR3 loop is CASSHVDRGANTEAFF. The CDR3 DNA reads TGCGCCAGCAGCCACGTGGACAGGGGGGCGAACACTGAAGCTTTCTTT.

The V call is TRBV9, the J call TRBJ2-5; D call uncertain. The CDR3 is 16 residues long. Germline loops: CDR1 SGDLS, CDR2 YYNGEE. Trimming left V 0 bases short and J 0 bases short, with 12 bases between. CDR3 residues: CASSVGQSQYQETQYF. The CDR3 region has the DNA TGTGCCAGCAGCGTAGGTCAGTCTCAGTACCAAGAGACCCAGTACTTC. Based on the CDR3 plus reference TRBV9 and TRBJ2-5, the full variable domain is DSGVTQTPKHLITATGQRVTLRCSPRSGDLSVYWYQQSLDQGLQFLIQYYNGEERAKGNILERFSAQQFPDLHSELNLSSLELGDSALYFCASSVGQSQYQETQYFGPGTRLLVL.

Turning to this clonotype: This could be a read error, since a much larger clone is one nucleotide away. The chain carries TRBV7-9 and TRBJ1-2; D gene uncertain. CDR1 and CDR2 (germline): SEHNR, FQNEAQ (reference sequence). V was pared by 1 base and J by 7 bases, with 13 bases between. The length of the CDR3 is 14 residues. The CDR3 nucleotides are TGTGCCAGCAGCTTAGGAGGGAAGGGAGGTGGCTACACCTTC. Translated, it gives CASSLGGKGGGYTF. The complete variable domain, with remaining parts taken from reference TRBV7-9 and TRBJ1-2, reads DTGVSQNPRHKITKRGQNVTFRCDPISEHNRLYWYRQTLGQGPEFLTYFQNEAQLEKSRLLSDRFSAERPKGSFSTLEIQRTEQGDSAMYLCASSLGGKGGGYTFGSGTRLTVV.

In its sample, this clonotype was seen a few times. DNA for the CDR3: TGTGCCATCAGTGAGTCTGGGGACTATGGCTACACCTTC. Residues: CAISESGDYGYTF. The chain joins TRBV10-3 to TRBJ1-2; D call uncertain. CDR3 length: 13 residues. V gave up 0 bases and J gave up 3 bases, with 5 bases separating them. The germline CDR1 and CDR2 sequences are ENHRY and SYGVKD.

The chain uses TRBV7-9 and TRBJ1-3; D not certain. This CDR3 comprises 10 residues. Germline CDR1 reads SEHNR; CDR2 reads FQNEAQ (reference sequence). V was shortened by 5 bases and J by 11 bases, with 7 bases between the two germline ends. The CDR3 region is CASSLSSIYF. The DNA of the CDR3 is TGTGCCAGCAGCCTTTCGTCCATATATTTT.